This T cell receptor beta chain was identified during a study of a mutant IDH1 vaccine in newly diagnosed glioma. Across the study: Treatment recipients were approximately 60% male and roughly 38% female, and their mean age was around 40 years. Most patients had received both radiotherapy and temozolomide, the prior options being radiotherapy, temozolomide, or both. Study results and limitations: Pseudoprogression seemed unlinked to shifts in top peripheral T cell clonotypes.

The time point here: baseline, week 1 (first vaccination visit). Treatment indicated: pre-vaccination baseline after standard-of-care therapy. New IDH1-mutant, ATRX-lost WHO grade 3 or 4 astrocytomas occurred in donors. Profiling relied on immunoSEQ multiplex PCR, and the TCRdb table lists in-frame clones only, not all of them. The table has approximately 92,000 clones, 83% seen once. The CDR3 is 13 residues long. Trimming took 0 bases from V and 5 from J, leaving 7 bases between them. CDR1 is LNHDA and CDR2 is SQIVND in the germline V gene (reference sequence). Remarks on this clone: No antigen is known for it.

This clonotype originated in a woman aged 50 to 60 with glioma. The rearrangement uses TRBV19 and TRBJ1-2; unclear D gene. Sequencing was performed on PBMCs, taken from a glioma patient treated with radiotherapy, temozolomide or both. The CDR3 bases are TGTGCCAGTAGTATAGACCGAGATTATGGCTACACCTTC. It yields the protein CASSIDRDYGYTF.